Listed below are T cell receptor beta chains from one sample, sequenced in a study of T cell responses to AZD1222 COVID-19 vaccine. Sequencing used immunoSEQ multiplex PCR; TCRdb keeps in-frame clones, though not all of them. The sample records under 150,000 clones, approximately 90% being singletons. The specimen comprised peripheral blood, sampled on day 0 of AZD1222 vaccination. Source of these receptors: an adult in good health. CDR3s include the opening cysteine and the closing phenylalanine or tryptophan. A D gene is named only where the DNA matches it firmly. Size values are once, few and many counts, or a class for expanded clones, and some rows have none.

>once|TRBV29-1|TRBJ1-3|13|-
CSVRGNSGNTIYF
TGCAGCGTCCGAGGGAACTCTGGAAACACCATATATTTT
>-|TRBV15|TRBJ2-2|13|-
CATSRLNTGELFF
TGTGCCACCAGCAGACTGAACACCGGGGAGCTGTTTTTT
>-|TRBV18|TRBJ2-7|13|-
CASSPSRPYEQYF
TGTGCCAGCTCACCTTCCCGGCCCTACGAGCAGTACTTC
>-|TRBV28|TRBJ1-2|12|-
CASLRTDIGYTF
TGTGCCAGCCTTCGGACAGACATAGGCTACACCTTC
>-|TRBV6-5|TRBJ2-1|15|TRBD2
CASSIGLAGGNEQLF
TGTGCCAGCAGTATTGGACTAGCGGGAGGCAATGAGCAGCTCTTC
>-|TRBV5-1|TRBJ1-6|16|-
CASSFTGSSYNSPLHF
TGCGCCAGCAGTTTCACAGGGAGCTCCTATAATTCACCCCTCCACTTT
>-|TRBV7-3|TRBJ2-3|15|TRBD2
CASSPRGGLTDTQYF
TGTGCCAGCAGCCCTCGGGGGGGGCTCACAGATACGCAGTATTTT
>-|TRBV7-3|TRBJ1-6|13|TRBD1
CASSRDRRSPLHF
TGTGCCAGCAGCCGGGACAGACGATCACCCCTCCACTTT
>-|TRBV5-4|TRBJ2-7|15|-
CASSLPGHSSYEQYF
TGTGCCAGCAGCTTGCCAGGTCATAGCTCCTACGAGCAGTACTTC
>-|TRBV6-4|TRBJ1-5|14|TRBD1
CASSETGDNQPQHF
TGTGCCAGCAGTGAGACAGGGGACAATCAGCCCCAGCATTTT
>-|TRBV12-3/TRBV12-4|TRBJ1-2|13|-
CASSLPGFQSYTF
TGTGCCAGCAGTTTACCAGGGTTCCAGAGCTACACCTTC
>-|TRBV5-4|TRBJ2-2|14|-
CASSLGQGTGELFF
TGTGCCAGCAGCTTGGGGCAGGGTACCGGGGAGCTGTTTTTT
>-|TRBV3-1/TRBV3-2|TRBJ2-5|12|-
CASSQERETQYF
TGTGCCAGCAGCCAGGAAAGGGAGACCCAGTACTTC
>once|TRBV12-3/TRBV12-4|TRBJ2-7|11|-
CASSSGYEQYF
TGTGCCAGCAGTTCCGGCTACGAGCAGTACTTC
>-|TRBV10-3|TRBJ1-1|12|-
CAISEMTNTAFF
TGTGCCATCAGTGAAATGACGAATACTGCTTTCTTT
>-|TRBV6-5|TRBJ1-3|16|-
CASSYSRTLSRNTIYF
TGTGCCAGCAGTTACTCGAGGACACTATCGCGAAACACCATATATTTT
>-|TRBV12-5|TRBJ2-5|16|-
CASGPLTASNWKTQYF
TGTGCTAGTGGTCCGTTGACAGCGAGCAATTGGAAGACCCAGTACTTC
>-|TRBV11-2|TRBJ1-2|12|-
CASSPYDYGYTF
TGTGCCAGCAGCCCGTACGACTATGGCTACACCTTC
>few|TRBV7-8|TRBJ2-7|15|TRBD1
CASTGTGFGFVEQYF
TGTGCCAGCACCGGGACAGGGTTCGGGTTCGTCGAGCAGTACTTC
>-|TRBV12-3/TRBV12-4|TRBJ1-2|13|-
CASSPQGHYGYTF
TGTGCCAGCAGCCCTCAGGGGCACTATGGCTACACCTTC
>-|TRBV3-1/TRBV3-2|TRBJ2-7|13|-
CASSLLGVYEQYF
TGTGCCAGCAGCCTCCTGGGGGTCTACGAGCAGTACTTC
>-|TRBV19|TRBJ2-6|16|TRBD2
CASRTSGRSGANVLTF
TGTGCCAGTAGGACTAGCGGGAGATCTGGGGCCAACGTCCTGACTTTC
>-|TRBV5-1|TRBJ1-3|17|-
CASSLQSLGRAGNTIYF
TGCGCCAGCAGCTTGCAATCCCTTGGCAGGGCTGGAAACACCATATATTTT
>-|TRBV5-5|TRBJ1-2|15|-
CASSLDLTSWYGYTF
TGTGCCAGCAGCTTGGACCTAACAAGCTGGTATGGCTACACCTTC
>-|TRBV9|TRBJ1-1|13|-
CASSVGDNTEAFF
TGTGCCAGCAGCGTAGGAGATAACACTGAAGCTTTCTTT
>-|TRBV28|TRBJ2-3|18|TRBD2
CASSTLWRLAYSTDTQYF
TGTGCCAGCAGTACTCTATGGCGACTAGCTTATAGCACAGATACGCAGTATTTT
>-|TRBV6-1|TRBJ1-1|11|-
CASSDPGVAFF
TGTGCCAGCAGTGACCCGGGGGTGGCTTTCTTT
>-|TRBV5-1|TRBJ2-1|15|-
CASSLADGLSNEQFF
TGCGCCAGCAGCTTGGCCGACGGACTTAGCAATGAGCAGTTCTTC
>-|TRBV7-9|TRBJ2-1|17|TRBD2
CASSPLAGGISGHEQFF
TGTGCCAGCAGCCCTCTAGCGGGGGGGATCTCAGGGCATGAGCAGTTCTTC
>-|TRBV3-1/TRBV3-2|TRBJ2-3|13|TRBD2
CASSQISAGGQYF
TGTGCCAGCAGCCAAATCTCGGCGGGGGGGCAGTATTTT
>-|TRBV19|TRBJ2-5|14|-
CASSFRGLFETQYF
TGTGCCAGTAGTTTCCGGGGGCTCTTCGAGACCCAGTACTTC
>-|TRBV7-8|TRBJ1-5|18|TRBD1
CASSQPLGTGDSNQPQHF
TGTGCCAGCAGTCAACCTCTAGGGACAGGGGATAGCAATCAGCCCCAGCATTTT
>-|TRBV29-1|TRBJ1-2|13|-
CSVLLGVGYGYTF
TGCAGCGTTCTGCTCGGGGTTGGATATGGCTACACCTTC
>-|TRBV5-4|TRBJ1-2|14|TRBD1
CASSLLQGGSGYTF
TGTGCCAGCAGCTTGTTGCAGGGGGGTAGTGGCTACACCTTC
>-|TRBV11-1|TRBJ2-1|16|TRBD2
CASSPHRAGGGNEQFF
TGTGCCAGCAGCCCCCATCGAGCGGGAGGGGGCAATGAGCAGTTCTTC
>-|TRBV9|TRBJ1-4|15|-
CASSVESRGREKLFF
TGTGCCAGCAGCGTAGAGTCGAGGGGACGCGAAAAACTGTTTTTT
>-|TRBV12-3/TRBV12-4|TRBJ1-2|13|-
CASSFVGAGGYTF
TGTGCCAGCAGTTTCGTTGGGGCGGGGGGCTACACCTTC
>-|TRBV5-5|TRBJ1-5|13|-
CASSLEWGQPQHF
TGTGCCAGCAGCTTGGAATGGGGTCAGCCCCAGCATTTT
>-|TRBV2|TRBJ2-7|13|-
CASSEKGTLKQYF
TGTGCCAGCAGTGAAAAGGGGACCTTAAAGCAGTACTTC
>-|TRBV6-2/TRBV6-3|TRBJ1-5|14|-
CASSPDLSNQPQHF
TGTGCCAGCAGCCCCGACTTAAGCAATCAGCCCCAGCATTTT
>few|TRBV7-3|TRBJ2-2|13|-
CASSFSISGELFF
TGTGCCAGCAGCTTTAGCATCTCTGGGGAGCTGTTTTTT
>-|TRBV14|TRBJ2-3|16|TRBD2
CASSQVIAGGLNTQYF
TGTGCCAGCAGCCAAGTTATAGCGGGAGGGCTGAATACGCAGTATTTT